The 2 T cell receptor beta chains given below trace back to one sample, sequenced in a study of shared clonotypes between healthy human individuals. Produced via immunoSEQ multiplex PCR; TCRdb's table is partial and in-frame only. In the table there are 2 million to 2.5 million clones, nearly 97% of which are singletons. Sequenced: naive CD4+ T cells sorted from blood. Regarding subset: CD45RA+ positively selected. These receptors were obtained from a man between 18 and 35 years old in good health.

The CDR3 here is CASSPGQGTEAFF. Here the CDR3 DNA reads TGTGCCAGCAGCCCGGGACAAGGCACTGAAGCTTTCTTT. This chain joins TRBV9 and TRBJ1-1, with a tentative D call TRBD1 (6 bases). Trimming removed 4 bases from V and 4 bases from J, with 11 bases in between. Germline lookup yields CDR1 SGDLS and CDR2 YYNGEE. There are 13 residues in the CDR3.

The chain is built from TRBV12-2 and TRBJ2-3; the table calls TRBD2, which could not be checked here. TRBV12-2 constitutes a pseudogene. This CDR3 spans 17 amino acids. This chain's CDR3 is CASRLAQRDKIGLTQYF. The CDR3 nucleotides are TGTGCAAGTCGCTTAGCCCAGCGGGATAAGATAGGACTTACGCAGTATTTT.